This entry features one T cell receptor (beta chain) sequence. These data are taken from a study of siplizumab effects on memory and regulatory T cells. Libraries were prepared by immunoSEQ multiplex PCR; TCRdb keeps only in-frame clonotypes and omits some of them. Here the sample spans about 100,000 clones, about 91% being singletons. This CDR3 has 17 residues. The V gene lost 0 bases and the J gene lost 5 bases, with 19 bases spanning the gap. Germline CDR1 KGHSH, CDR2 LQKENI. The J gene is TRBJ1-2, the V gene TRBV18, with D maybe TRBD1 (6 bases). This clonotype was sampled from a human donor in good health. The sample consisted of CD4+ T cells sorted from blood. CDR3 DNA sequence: TGTGCCAGCTCACCACCTACGGGACAAAATAAGGAATATGGCTACACCTTC. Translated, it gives CASSPPTGQNKEYGYTF. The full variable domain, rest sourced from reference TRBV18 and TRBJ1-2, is NAGVMQNPRHLVRRRGQEARLRCSPMKGHSHVYWYRQLPEEGLKFMVYLQKENIIDESGMPKERFSAEFPKEGPSILRIQQVVRGDSAAYFCASSPPTGQNKEYGYTFGSGTRLTVV.